The 14 T cell receptor beta chains below come from one sample, sequenced in a study of cytomegalovirus exposure and HLA in healthy donors. PCR employed 60 Vbeta and 13 Jbeta primers. Measured with immunoSEQ multiplex PCR; TCRdb has only the in-frame clones, and not every one. The sample includes under 90,000 clones, roughly 74% of them seen just once. Material for sequencing was PBMCs. The receptors originated from a man aged 40-49 years in good health and CMV-seronegative.

V is TRBV6-1 and J is TRBJ1-2; D is ambiguous. Germline CDR1 is MNHNS and CDR2 is SASEGT. The CDR3 covers 12 residues. V was clipped by 8 bases and J by 6 bases, with 13 bases between them. CDR3 protein: CASLRGRNGYTF. As DNA, the CDR3 is TGTGCCAGCCTAAGAGGCCGGAATGGCTACACCTTC.

The chain couples TRBV7-3 to TRBJ2-5; weak D call: TRBD1 (7 bases). The CDR3 sequence is 17 residues long. CDR1 is SGHTA, CDR2 FQGTGA, per germline. The V gene lost 5 bases and the J gene lost 5 bases, with 24 bases spanning the gap. The CDR3 region has the DNA TGTGCCAGCAGCCCCTCTGAGGGGCAGGGGGGACGGGAGACCCAGTACTTC. As protein: CASSPSEGQGGRETQYF.

The chain is built from TRBV10-1 and TRBJ2-3; 11 positions match TRBD1. Looked up from germline, CDR1 is WNHNN and CDR2 is SYGVQD (reference sequence). The CDR3 contains 15 residues. V gave up 8 bases and J gave up 3 bases; unmatched junction bases: 7. The chain's CDR3 is CASGGQGDRTDTQYF. CDR3 DNA sequence: TGCGCCAGCGGGGGACAGGGGGATCGGACAGATACGCAGTATTTT.

The gene calls are TRBV29-1 and TRBJ1-1; D not resolved. This CDR3 is built from 13 residues. Per germline, CDR1 SQVTM and CDR2 ANQGSEA. V lost 0 bases and J 10 bases, leaving 15 bases between the germline ends. The CDR3 loop reads CSVEDPVSNGAFF. The DNA for the CDR3 is TGCAGCGTTGAAGACCCGGTTTCTAATGGAGCTTTCTTT.

This clone showed up just a few times. The V call is TRBV6-5, the J call TRBJ2-1; 10 nucleotides match TRBD2. This CDR3 is built from 14 residues. Losses at the gene ends were 6 bases for V and 3 bases for J; bases not matched to a gene: 2. CDR1 and CDR2 from the germline V gene are MNHEY and SVGAGI. The CDR3 bases are TGTGCCAGCAGCCGGACTAGCGGCTACAATGAGCAGTTCTTC. The encoded protein is CASSRTSGYNEQFF.

The chain has TRBV5-1 and TRBJ2-7; 8 positions match TRBD2. The germline gives CDR1 SGHRS, CDR2 YFSETQ. The J segment lost 4 bases and the V segment lost 5 bases, leaving 11 bases of the junction unmatched. The length of the CDR3 is 15 residues. CDR3 coding DNA: TGCGCCAGCAGTCTGGCGGGGGGCAGGACGTACGAGCAGTACTTC. Its protein is CASSLAGGRTYEQYF.

This clone was counted a few times. The V call is TRBV7-2, the J call TRBJ2-7; 7 positions agree with TRBD1. Per the germline V gene, CDR1 is SGHTA and CDR2 is FQGNSA. V shed 0 bases, J shed 3 bases, and the junction held 5 bases outside the gene matches. The CDR3 consists of 15 residues. The CDR3 is CASSLAFAGGYEQYF. The CDR3 nucleotides are TGTGCCAGCAGCTTAGCATTCGCAGGGGGCTACGAGCAGTACTTC. Full variable domain (outside the CDR3, taken from reference TRBV7-2 and TRBJ2-7): GAGVSQSPSNKVTEKGKDVELRCDPISGHTALYWYRQSLGQGLEFLIYFQGNSAPDKSGLPSDRFSAERTGGSVSTLTIQRTQQEDSAVYLCASSLAFAGGYEQYFGPGTRLTVT.

The V call is TRBV7-2, the J call TRBJ2-2; 8 nucleotides match TRBD1. CDR3 size: 14 residues. The germline CDR1 and CDR2 sequences are SGHTA and FQGNSA. V trimming: 6 bases; J trimming: 7 bases; junction bases outside the gene matches: 7. The chain's CDR3 is CASRGTGWGGELFF. DNA for the CDR3: TGTGCCAGCAGGGGGACAGGATGGGGCGGGGAGCTGTTTTTT.

The sample holds one count of this clone. The chain joins TRBV29-1 to TRBJ2-7, with 7 positions matching TRBD1. Trimming cost V 2 bases and J 2 bases; bases outside gene matches: 6. The germline V gene has CDR1 SQVTM and CDR2 ANQGSEA. There are 14 residues in the CDR3. The CDR3 nucleotides read TGCAGCGTTGAAAGGGACAGTTCCCCCTACGAGCAGTACTTC. Translated, it gives CSVERDSSPYEQYF.

The rearrangement joins TRBV6-6 to TRBJ1-3, with 9 bases aligning to TRBD1. CDR1 and CDR2 (germline): MNHNY, SVGAGI (reference sequence). This CDR3 contains 16 residues. V shed 6 bases, J shed 3 bases, and the junction held 9 bases outside the gene matches. The CDR3 spells CASSYPQGQGGNTIYF. CDR3 nucleotide sequence: TGTGCCAGCAGCTATCCACAGGGACAGGGTGGAAACACCATATATTTT.

This chain uses TRBV2 with TRBJ2-3, with D perhaps matching TRBD2 (5 bases). V was shortened by 3 bases and J by 0 bases, with 7 bases between the two germline ends. Germline CDR1 and CDR2: SNHLY and FYNNEI. CDR3 length: 14 amino acids. The CDR3: CASSERLSTDTQYF. The DNA for the CDR3 is TGTGCCAGCAGTGAGCGACTAAGCACAGATACGCAGTATTTT.

The gene calls are TRBV7-2 and TRBJ1-4; 7 positions match TRBD1. Germline V lookup: CDR1 SGHTA, CDR2 FQGNSA. There are 15 residues in the CDR3. The J segment lost 3 bases and the V segment lost 2 bases, leaving 3 bases of the junction unmatched. CDR3 nucleotide sequence: TGTGCCAGCAGCTTATTTGGGACAGCTAATGAAAAACTGTTTTTT. Translating gives CASSLFGTANEKLFF.

This clone was recorded a few times. This chain joins TRBV6-6 and TRBJ2-7, with 8 positions matching TRBD1. This CDR3 is 14 amino acids long. Germline V CDR1 and CDR2: MNHNY, SVGAGI (reference sequence). The junction had 8 bases not matched to a gene; V was cut back by 6 bases and J by 4 bases. For the CDR3, the DNA is TGTGCCAGCAGACGCGACAGGGGACGGTACGAGCAGTACTTC. It codes for CASRRDRGRYEQYF.

The gene calls are TRBV7-2 and TRBJ2-7; 8 nucleotides agree with TRBD1. Germline V lookup: CDR1 SGHTA, CDR2 FQGNSA. Trimming cost V 4 bases and J 6 bases; bases outside gene matches: 8. The CDR3 totals 14 residues. The CDR3 coding sequence is TGTGCCAGCAGCTCTCAGGGGGCGATGGGCGAGCAGTACTTC. It codes for CASSSQGAMGEQYF.